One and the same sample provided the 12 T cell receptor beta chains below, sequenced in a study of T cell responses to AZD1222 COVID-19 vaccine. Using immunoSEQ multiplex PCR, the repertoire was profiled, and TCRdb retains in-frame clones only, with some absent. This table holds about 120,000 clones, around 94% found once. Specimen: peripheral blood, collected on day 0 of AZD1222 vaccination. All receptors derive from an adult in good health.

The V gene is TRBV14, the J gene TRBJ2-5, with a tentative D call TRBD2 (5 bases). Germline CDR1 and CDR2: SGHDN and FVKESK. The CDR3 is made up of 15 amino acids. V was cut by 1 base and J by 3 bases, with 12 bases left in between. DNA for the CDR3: TGTGCCAGCAGCCAAGCTCGGGGTTATGAAGAGACCCAGTACTTC. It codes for CASSQARGYEETQYF.

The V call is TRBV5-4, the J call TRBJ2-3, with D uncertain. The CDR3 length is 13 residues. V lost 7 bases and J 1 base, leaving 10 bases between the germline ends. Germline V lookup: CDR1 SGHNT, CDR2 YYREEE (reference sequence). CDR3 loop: CASLPQGTDTQYF. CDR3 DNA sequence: TGTGCCAGCCTTCCCCAGGGCACAGATACGCAGTATTTT.

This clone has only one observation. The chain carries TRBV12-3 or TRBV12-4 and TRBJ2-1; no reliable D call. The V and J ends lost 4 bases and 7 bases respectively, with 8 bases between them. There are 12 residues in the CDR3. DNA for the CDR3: TGTGCCAGCAGTTATAGCTGGAATGAGCAGTTCTTC. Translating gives CASSYSWNEQFF.

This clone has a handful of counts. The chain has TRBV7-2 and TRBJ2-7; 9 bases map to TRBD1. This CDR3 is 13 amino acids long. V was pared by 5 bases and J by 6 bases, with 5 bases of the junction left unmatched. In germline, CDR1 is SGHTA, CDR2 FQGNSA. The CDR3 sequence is CASSTGQGTEQYF. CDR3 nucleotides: TGTGCCAGCAGCACAGGACAGGGGACCGAGCAGTACTTC.

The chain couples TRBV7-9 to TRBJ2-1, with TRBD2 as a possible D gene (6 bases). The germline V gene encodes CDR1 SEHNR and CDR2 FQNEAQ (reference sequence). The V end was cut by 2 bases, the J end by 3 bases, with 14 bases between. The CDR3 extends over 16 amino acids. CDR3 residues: CASSLSTGLLYNEQFF. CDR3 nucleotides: TGTGCCAGCAGCTTATCGACGGGACTCCTCTACAATGAGCAGTTCTTC.

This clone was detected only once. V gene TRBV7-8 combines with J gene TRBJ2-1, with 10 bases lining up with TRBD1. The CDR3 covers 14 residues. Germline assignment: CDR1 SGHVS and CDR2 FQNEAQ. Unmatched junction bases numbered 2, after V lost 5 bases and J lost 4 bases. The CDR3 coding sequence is TGTGCCAGCAGCCAGGGACAGGGGTACAATGAGCAGTTCTTC. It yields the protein CASSQGQGYNEQFF.

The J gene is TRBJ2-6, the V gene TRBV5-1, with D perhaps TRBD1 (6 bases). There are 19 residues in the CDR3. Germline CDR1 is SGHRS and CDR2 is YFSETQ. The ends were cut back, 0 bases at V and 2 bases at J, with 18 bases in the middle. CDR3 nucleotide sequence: TGCGCCAGCAGCTTGGTCGGCCAGGGGATATTAGCTGGGGCCAACGTCCTGACTTTC. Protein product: CASSLVGQGILAGANVLTF.

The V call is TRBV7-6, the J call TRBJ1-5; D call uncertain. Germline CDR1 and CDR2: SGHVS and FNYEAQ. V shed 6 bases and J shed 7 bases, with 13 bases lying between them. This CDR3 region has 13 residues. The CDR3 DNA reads TGTGCCAGCAGTCGAAATGTGGGGCAGCCCCAGCATTTT. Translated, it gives CASSRNVGQPQHF. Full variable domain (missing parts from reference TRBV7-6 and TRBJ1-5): GAGVSQSPRYKVTKRGQDVALRCDPISGHVSLYWYRQALGQGPEFLTYFNYEAQQDKSGLPNDRFSAERPEGSISTLTIQRTEQRDSAMYRCASSRNVGQPQHFGDGTRLSIL.

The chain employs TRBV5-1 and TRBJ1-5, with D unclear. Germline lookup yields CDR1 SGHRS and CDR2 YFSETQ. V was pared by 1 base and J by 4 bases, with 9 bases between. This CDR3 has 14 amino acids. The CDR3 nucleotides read TGCGCCAGCAGCTTGTCGGGAGATAATCAGCCCCAGCATTTT. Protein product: CASSLSGDNQPQHF. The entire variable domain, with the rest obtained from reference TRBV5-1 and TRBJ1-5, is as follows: KAGVTQTPRYLIKTRGQQVTLSCSPISGHRSVSWYQQTPGQGLQFLFEYFSETQRNKGNFPGRFSGRQFSNSRSEMNVSTLELGDSALYLCASSLSGDNQPQHFGDGTRLSIL.

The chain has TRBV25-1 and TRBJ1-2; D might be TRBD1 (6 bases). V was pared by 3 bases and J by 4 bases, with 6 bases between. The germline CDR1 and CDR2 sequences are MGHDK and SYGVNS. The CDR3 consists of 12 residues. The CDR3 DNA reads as TGTGCCAGCAGTGACAGGGGCTATGGCTACACCTTC. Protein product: CASSDRGYGYTF.

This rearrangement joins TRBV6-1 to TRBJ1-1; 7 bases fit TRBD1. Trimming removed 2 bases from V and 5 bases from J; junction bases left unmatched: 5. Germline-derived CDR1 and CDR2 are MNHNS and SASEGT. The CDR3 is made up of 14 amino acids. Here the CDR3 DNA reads TGTGCCAGCAGTGAACTCAGGGGGAGGACTGAAGCTTTCTTT. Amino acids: CASSELRGRTEAFF.

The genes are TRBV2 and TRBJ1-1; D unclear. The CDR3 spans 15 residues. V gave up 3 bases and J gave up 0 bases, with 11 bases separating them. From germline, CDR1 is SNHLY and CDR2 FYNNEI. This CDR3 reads CASSDPGPVNTEAFF. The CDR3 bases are TGTGCCAGCAGTGATCCTGGGCCGGTGAACACTGAAGCTTTCTTT.